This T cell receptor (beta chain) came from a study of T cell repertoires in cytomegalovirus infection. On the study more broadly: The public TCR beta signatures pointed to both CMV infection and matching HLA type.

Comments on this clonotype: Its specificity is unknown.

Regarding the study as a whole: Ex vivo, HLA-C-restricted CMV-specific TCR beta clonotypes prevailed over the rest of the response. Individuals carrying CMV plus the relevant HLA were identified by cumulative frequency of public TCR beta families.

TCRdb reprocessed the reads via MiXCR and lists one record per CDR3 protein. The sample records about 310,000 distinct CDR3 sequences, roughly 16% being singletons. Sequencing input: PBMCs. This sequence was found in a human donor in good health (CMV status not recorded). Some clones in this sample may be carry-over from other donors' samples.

The CDR3 is CATTTGYSRETQYF. Here the CDR3 DNA reads TGTGCCACCACAACCGGATATTCGAGGGAGACCCAGTACTTC. The rearrangement uses TRBV2 and TRBJ2-5; D ambiguous. CDR1 is SNHLY and CDR2 is FYNNEI in the germline V gene. The length of the CDR3 is 14 residues. V was trimmed by 10 bases and J by 5 bases, leaving 20 bases between them.